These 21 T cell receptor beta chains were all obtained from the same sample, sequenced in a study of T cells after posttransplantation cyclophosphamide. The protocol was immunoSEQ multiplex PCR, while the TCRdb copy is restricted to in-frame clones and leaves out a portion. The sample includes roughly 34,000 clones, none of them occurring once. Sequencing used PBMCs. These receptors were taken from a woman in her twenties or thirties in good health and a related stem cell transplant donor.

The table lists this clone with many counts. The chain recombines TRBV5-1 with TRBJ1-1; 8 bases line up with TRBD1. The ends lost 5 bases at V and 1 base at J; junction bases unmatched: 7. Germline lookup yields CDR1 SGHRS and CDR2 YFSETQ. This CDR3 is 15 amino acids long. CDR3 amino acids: CASSSGGAANTEAFF. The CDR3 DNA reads TGCGCCAGCAGTTCAGGGGGCGCGGCGAACACTGAAGCTTTCTTT.

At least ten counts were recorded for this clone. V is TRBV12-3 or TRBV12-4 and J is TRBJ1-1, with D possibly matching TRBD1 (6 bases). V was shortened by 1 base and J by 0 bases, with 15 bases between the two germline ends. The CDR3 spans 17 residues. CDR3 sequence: CASSLEAGGLMNTEAFF. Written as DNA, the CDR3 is TGTGCCAGCAGTTTAGAGGCGGGGGGCTTGATGAACACTGAAGCTTTCTTT.

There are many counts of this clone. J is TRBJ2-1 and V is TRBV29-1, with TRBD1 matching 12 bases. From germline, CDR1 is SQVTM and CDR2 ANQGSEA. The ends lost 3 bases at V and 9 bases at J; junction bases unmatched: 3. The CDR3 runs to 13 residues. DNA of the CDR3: TGCAGCGTTGAGGGACAGGGGGCCGGTGAGCAGTTCTTC. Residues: CSVEGQGAGEQFF.

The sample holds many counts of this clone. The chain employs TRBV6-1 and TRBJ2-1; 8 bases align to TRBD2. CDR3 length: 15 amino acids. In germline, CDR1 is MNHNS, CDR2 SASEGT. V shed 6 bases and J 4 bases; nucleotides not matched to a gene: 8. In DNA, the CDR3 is TGTGCCAGCAGGACTAGCGCCCACCTATACAATGAGCAGTTCTTC. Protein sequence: CASRTSAHLYNEQFF.

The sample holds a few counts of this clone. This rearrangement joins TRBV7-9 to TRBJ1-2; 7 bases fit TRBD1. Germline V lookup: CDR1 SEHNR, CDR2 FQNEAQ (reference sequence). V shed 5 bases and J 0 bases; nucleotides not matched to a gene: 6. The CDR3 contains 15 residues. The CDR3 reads CASSRRDSTNYGYTF. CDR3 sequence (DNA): TGTGCCAGCAGCCGAAGGGACAGTACTAACTATGGCTACACCTTC.

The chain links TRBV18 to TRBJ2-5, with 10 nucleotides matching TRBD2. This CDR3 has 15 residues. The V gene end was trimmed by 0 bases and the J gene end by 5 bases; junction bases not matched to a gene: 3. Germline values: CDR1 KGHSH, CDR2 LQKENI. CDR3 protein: CASSPPLLAGETQYF. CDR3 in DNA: TGTGCCAGCTCACCACCCCTACTAGCGGGGGAGACCCAGTACTTC. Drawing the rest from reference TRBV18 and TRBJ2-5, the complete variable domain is NAGVMQNPRHLVRRRGQEARLRCSPMKGHSHVYWYRQLPEEGLKFMVYLQKENIIDESGMPKERFSAEFPKEGPSILRIQQVVRGDSAAYFCASSPPLLAGETQYFGPGTRLLVL.

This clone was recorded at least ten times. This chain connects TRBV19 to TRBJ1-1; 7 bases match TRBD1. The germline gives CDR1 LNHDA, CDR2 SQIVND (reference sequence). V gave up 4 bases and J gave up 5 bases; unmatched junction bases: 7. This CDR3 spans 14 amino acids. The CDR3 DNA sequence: TGTGCCAGTAGTACCGACAGGGAATTAACTGAAGCTTTCTTT. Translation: CASSTDRELTEAFF.

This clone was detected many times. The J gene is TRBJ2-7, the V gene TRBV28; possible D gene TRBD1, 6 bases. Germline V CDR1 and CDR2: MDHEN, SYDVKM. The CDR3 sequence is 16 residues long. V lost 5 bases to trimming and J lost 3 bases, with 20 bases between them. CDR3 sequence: CASSGGRVQGRYEQYF. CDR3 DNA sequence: TGTGCCAGCAGTGGAGGTCGGGTCCAGGGGCGCTACGAGCAGTACTTC. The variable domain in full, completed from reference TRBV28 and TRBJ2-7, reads DVKVTQSSRYLVKRTGEKVFLECVQDMDHENMFWYRQDPGLGLRLIYFSYDVKMKEKGDIPEGYSVSREKKERFSLILESASTNQTSMYLCASSGGRVQGRYEQYFGPGTRLTVT.

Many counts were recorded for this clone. The CDR3 DNA reads TGTGCCACTACAGGGGGCCATGGAAACACCATATATTTT. This sequence encodes CATTGGHGNTIYF. The rearrangement links TRBV6-6 to TRBJ1-3; TRBD1 matches at 9 bases. The CDR3 is made up of 13 amino acids. V lost 10 bases and J lost 3; bases outside the gene matches: 4. Germline CDR1 is MNHNY and CDR2 is SVGAGI (reference sequence).

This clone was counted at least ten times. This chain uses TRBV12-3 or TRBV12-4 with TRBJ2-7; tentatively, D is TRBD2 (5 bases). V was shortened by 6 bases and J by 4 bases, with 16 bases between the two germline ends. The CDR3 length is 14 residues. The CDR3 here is CASRKVAAGYEQYF. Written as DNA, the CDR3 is TGTGCCAGCAGAAAAGTCGCGGCGGGTTACGAGCAGTACTTC.

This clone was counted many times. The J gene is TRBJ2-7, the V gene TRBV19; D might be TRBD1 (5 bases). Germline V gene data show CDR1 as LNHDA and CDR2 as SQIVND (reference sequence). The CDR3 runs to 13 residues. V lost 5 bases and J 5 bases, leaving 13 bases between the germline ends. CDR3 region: CASSSDIIHEQYF. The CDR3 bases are TGTGCCAGTAGTTCGGACATAATCCACGAGCAGTACTTC.

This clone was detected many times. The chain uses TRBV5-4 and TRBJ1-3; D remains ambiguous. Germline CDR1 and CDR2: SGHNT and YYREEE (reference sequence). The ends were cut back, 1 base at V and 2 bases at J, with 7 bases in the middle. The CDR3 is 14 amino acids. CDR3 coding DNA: TGTGCCAGCAGCTTGAGCGGTGCTGGAAACACCATATATTTT. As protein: CASSLSGAGNTIYF.

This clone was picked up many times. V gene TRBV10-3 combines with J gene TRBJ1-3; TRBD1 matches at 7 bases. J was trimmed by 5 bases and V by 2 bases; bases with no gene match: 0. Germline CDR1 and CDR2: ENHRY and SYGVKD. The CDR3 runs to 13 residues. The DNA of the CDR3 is TGTGCCATCAGTGAGAGGGGGCGAAACACCATATATTTT. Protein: CAISERGRNTIYF.

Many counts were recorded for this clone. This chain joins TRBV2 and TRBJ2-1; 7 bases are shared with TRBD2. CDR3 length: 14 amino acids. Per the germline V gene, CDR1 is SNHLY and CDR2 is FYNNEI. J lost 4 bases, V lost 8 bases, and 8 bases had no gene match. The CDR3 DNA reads TGTGCCAGCGATACACGGGGAGGGTACAATGAGCAGTTCTTC. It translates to CASDTRGGYNEQFF.

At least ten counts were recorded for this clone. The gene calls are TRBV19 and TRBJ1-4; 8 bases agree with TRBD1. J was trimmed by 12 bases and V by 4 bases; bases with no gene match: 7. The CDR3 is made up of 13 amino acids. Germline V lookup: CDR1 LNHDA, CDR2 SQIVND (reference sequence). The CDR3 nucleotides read TGTGCCAGTAGTACGGGACAGGTCGGGGAACTGTTTTTT. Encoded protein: CASSTGQVGELFF.

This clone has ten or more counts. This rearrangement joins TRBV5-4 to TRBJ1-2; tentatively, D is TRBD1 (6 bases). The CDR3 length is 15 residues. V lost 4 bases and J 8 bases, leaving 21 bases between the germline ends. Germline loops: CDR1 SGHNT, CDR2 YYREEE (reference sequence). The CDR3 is CASSQTPGTREGYTF. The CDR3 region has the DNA TGTGCCAGCAGCCAGACTCCCGGGACAAGGGAAGGCTACACCTTC.

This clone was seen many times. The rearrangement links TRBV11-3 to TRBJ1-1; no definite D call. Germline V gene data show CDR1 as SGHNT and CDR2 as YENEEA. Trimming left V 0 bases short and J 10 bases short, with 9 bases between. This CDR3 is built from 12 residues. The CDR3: CASSLDRGVAFF. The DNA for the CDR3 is TGTGCCAGCAGCTTAGATCGAGGTGTAGCTTTCTTT.

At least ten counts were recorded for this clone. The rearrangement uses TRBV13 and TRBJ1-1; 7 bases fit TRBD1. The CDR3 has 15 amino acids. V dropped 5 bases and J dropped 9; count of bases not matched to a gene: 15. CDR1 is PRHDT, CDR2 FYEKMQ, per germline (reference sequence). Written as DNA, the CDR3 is TGTGCCAGCAGCCTCGCTTTCGAAGGGGGCCGCCAAGCTTTCTTT. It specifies CASSLAFEGGRQAFF.

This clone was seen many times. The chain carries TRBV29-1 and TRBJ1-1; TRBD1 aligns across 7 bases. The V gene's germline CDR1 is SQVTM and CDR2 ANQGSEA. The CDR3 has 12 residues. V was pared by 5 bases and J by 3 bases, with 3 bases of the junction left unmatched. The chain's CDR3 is CSVRQGYTEAFF. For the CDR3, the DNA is TGCAGCGTTCGACAGGGATACACTGAAGCTTTCTTT.

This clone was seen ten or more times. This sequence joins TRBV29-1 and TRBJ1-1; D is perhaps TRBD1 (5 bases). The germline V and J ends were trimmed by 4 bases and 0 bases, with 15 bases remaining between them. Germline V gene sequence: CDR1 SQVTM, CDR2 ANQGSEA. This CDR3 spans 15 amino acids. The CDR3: CSVGGERLMNTEAFF. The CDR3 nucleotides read TGCAGCGTTGGGGGCGAGAGACTGATGAACACTGAAGCTTTCTTT.

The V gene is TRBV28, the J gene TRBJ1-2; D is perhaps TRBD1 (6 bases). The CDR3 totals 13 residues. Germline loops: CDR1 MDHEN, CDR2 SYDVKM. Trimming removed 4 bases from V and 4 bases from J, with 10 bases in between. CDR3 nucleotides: TGTGCCAGCAGTTCCGGACAGAGCTATGGCTACACCTTC. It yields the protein CASSSGQSYGYTF.